A selection of T cell receptor beta chains follows, all from one sample in a study of blood T cells in healthy people across ages. TCRdb re-called the 5' RACE reads with MiXCR, one entry per CDR3 protein. The table shows under 750,000 distinct CDR3 sequences, with roughly 48% occurring only once. The sample comprised blood. Every receptor here comes from a man older than 75 in good health. Both conserved end residues are part of each CDR3. D genes are given only for firm matches. A row's size may be missing; if present it is once, few, many or a size class.

>TRBD1|NA|TRBV20-1|TRBJ2-7
CSARGNRGWRNEQYF
TGCAGTGCTAGAGGAAACAGGGGTTGGCGGAACGAGCAGTACTTC
>NA|NA|TRBV2|TRBJ1-2
CASSGEARASSGYTF
TGTGCCAGCAGTGGAGAGGCCAGGGCATCGTCAGGCTACACCTTC
>TRBD1|few|TRBV7-2|TRBJ2-7
CASSFGTVLGEQYF
TGTGCCAGCAGCTTTGGGACAGTTCTGGGCGAGCAGTACTTC
>TRBD1|many|TRBV6-6|TRBJ1-2
CASSQGQDRGYTF
TGTGCCAGCAGTCAGGGACAGGATAGAGGCTACACCTTC
>NA|NA|TRBV2|TRBJ1-2
CASSEAPRTGYTF
TGTGCCAGCAGTGAAGCCCCCAGGACTGGCTACACCTTC
>NA|few|TRBV20-1|TRBJ2-7
CSAPDSLYEQYF
TGCAGTGCTCCGGACAGCCTCTACGAGCAGTACTTC
>NA|NA|TRBV4-3|TRBJ1-1
CASSQAPAPTNTEAFF
TGCGCCAGCAGCCAAGCCCCAGCACCGACTAACACTGAAGCTTTCTTT
>TRBD2|few|TRBV7-2|TRBJ2-3
CASSLGTSEGTDTQYF
TGTGCCAGCAGCTTGGGGACTAGCGAGGGCACAGATACGCAGTATTTT
>NA|NA|TRBV18|TRBJ2-1
CASSPRASERNEQFF
TGTGCCAGCTCACCTAGGGCAAGCGAAAGGAATGAGCAGTTCTTC
>NA|few|TRBV24-1|TRBJ2-3
CATSSQPSTDTQYF
TGTGCCACCAGTAGTCAACCGTCCACAGATACGCAGTATTTT
>NA|NA|TRBV4-3|TRBJ1-2
CASRPNLNYGYTF
TGCGCCAGCAGGCCTAACCTAAACTATGGCTACACCTTC
>TRBD1|NA|TRBV3-1|TRBJ2-7
CASSRRKQGATREQYF
TGTGCCAGCAGCCGCCGGAAACAGGGGGCAACCCGCGAGCAGTACTTC
>NA|NA|TRBV3-1|TRBJ2-1
CASSPSPGASYNEQFF
TGTGCCAGCAGCCCAAGTCCCGGGGCCTCCTACAATGAGCAGTTCTTC
>TRBD2|few|TRBV6-4|TRBJ2-3
CASSVASGRATDTQYF
TGTGCCAGCAGTGTGGCTAGCGGGAGGGCCACAGATACGCAGTATTTT
>TRBD2|NA|TRBV10-3|TRBJ2-1
CAIREEGRAGGEQFF
TGTGCCATCAGGGAAGAGGGGAGGGCCGGGGGTGAGCAGTTCTTC
>TRBD1|few|TRBV20-1|TRBJ2-3
CSAATGEVLTDTQYF
TGCAGTGCGGCGACAGGGGAGGTTTTGACAGATACGCAGTATTTT
>TRBD1|NA|TRBV20-1|TRBJ2-5
CSASPRGETQYF
TGCAGTGCTTCCCCCAGGGGGGAGACCCAGTACTTC
>TRBD1|few|TRBV6-6|TRBJ1-1
CASSHRGAEAFF
TGTGCCAGCAGTCACAGGGGAGCTGAAGCTTTCTTT
>NA|NA|TRBV6-5|TRBJ2-3
CASSTGRAGTDTQYF
TGTGCCAGCAGTACGGGACGAGCTGGGACAGATACGCAGTATTTT
>NA|NA|TRBV7-2|TRBJ1-5
CASSLGVGRVQPQHF
TGTGCCAGCAGCTTAGGGGTGGGGCGAGTTCAGCCCCAGCATTTT
>NA|few|TRBV29-1|TRBJ2-7
CSVVGWGSYEQYF
TGCAGCGTTGTAGGATGGGGCAGCTACGAGCAGTACTTC
>NA|NA|TRBV27|TRBJ1-6
CASSLSDQGRSPLHF
TGTGCCAGCAGTTTATCGGACCAGGGCCGGTCACCCCTCCACTTT
>NA|NA|TRBV4-1|TRBJ1-2
CASSQQEINYGYTF
TGCGCCAGCAGCCAACAGGAGATTAACTATGGCTACACCTTC
>NA|NA|TRBV4-1|TRBJ1-4
CASSQVWSPVKLFF
TGCGCCAGCAGCCAAGTTTGGAGTCCGGTAAAACTGTTTTTT
>TRBD2|few|TRBV20-1|TRBJ2-1
CSALAGYNEQFF
TGCAGTGCTCTAGCGGGATACAATGAGCAGTTCTTC
>NA|NA|TRBV7-3|TRBJ1-1
CASSLSMGGEAFF
TGTGCCAGCAGCTTATCAATGGGTGGTGAAGCTTTCTTT
>TRBD1|NA|TRBV6-2/TRBV6-3|TRBJ2-2
CASRSTGFTGELFF
TGTGCCAGCAGGTCGACAGGGTTCACCGGGGAGCTGTTTTTT
>TRBD1|NA|TRBV7-6|TRBJ2-5
CASSVQGAFNGQYF
TGTGCCAGCAGCGTACAGGGGGCGTTCAATGGGCAGTACTTC